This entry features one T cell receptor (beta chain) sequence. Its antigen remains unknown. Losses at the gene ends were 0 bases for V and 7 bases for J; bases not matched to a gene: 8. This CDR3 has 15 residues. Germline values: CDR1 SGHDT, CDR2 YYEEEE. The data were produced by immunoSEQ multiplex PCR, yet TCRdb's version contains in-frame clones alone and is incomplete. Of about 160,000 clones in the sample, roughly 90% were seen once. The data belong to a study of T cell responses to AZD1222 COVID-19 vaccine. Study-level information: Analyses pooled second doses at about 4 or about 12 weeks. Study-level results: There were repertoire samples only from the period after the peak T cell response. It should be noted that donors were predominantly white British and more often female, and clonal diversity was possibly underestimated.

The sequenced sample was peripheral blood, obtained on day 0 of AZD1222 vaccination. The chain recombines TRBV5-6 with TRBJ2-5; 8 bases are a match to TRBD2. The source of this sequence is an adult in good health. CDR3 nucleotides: TGTGCCAGCAGCTTGGGCCCAGCGGGGGCGGGGACCCAGTACTTC. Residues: CASSLGPAGAGTQYF.